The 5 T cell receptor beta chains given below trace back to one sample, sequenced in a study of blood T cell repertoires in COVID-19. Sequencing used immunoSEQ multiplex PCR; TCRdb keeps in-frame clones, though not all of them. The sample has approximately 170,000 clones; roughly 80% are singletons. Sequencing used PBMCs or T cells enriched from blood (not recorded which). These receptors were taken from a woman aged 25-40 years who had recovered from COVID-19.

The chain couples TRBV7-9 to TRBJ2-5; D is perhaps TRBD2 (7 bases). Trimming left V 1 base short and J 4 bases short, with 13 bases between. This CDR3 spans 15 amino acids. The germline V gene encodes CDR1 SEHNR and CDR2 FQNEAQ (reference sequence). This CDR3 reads CASSLGEGVRETQYF. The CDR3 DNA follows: TGTGCCAGCAGCTTAGGGGAGGGGGTCCGAGAGACCCAGTACTTC.

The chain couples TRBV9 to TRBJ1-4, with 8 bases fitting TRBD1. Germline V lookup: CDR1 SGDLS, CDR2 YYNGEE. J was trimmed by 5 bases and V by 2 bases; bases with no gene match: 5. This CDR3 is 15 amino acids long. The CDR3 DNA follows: TGTGCCAGCAGCGTTTCAGGGGGCCAAAATGAAAAACTGTTTTTT. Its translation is CASSVSGGQNEKLFF.

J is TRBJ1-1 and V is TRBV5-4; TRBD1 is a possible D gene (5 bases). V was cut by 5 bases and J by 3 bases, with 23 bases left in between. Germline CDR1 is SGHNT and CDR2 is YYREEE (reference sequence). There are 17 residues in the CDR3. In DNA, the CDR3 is TGTGCCAGCAGGCCGTCCGACAGTGGTACGACCTACACTGAAGCTTTCTTT. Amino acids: CASRPSDSGTTYTEAFF.

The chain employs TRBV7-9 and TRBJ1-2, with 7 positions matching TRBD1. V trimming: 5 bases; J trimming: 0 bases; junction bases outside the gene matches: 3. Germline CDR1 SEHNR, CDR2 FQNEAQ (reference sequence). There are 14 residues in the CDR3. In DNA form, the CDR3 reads TGTGCCAGCAGCCTCAGGGGGACTAACTATGGCTACACCTTC. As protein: CASSLRGTNYGYTF.

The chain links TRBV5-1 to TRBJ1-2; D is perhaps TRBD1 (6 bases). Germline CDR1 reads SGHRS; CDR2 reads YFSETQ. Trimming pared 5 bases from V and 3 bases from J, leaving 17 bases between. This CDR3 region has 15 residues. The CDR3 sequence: CASSWGQGRDYGYTF. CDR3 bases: TGCGCCAGCAGTTGGGGGCAGGGCAGAGACTATGGCTACACCTTC.